Below, 3 T cell receptor beta chains from the same sample are listed, as sequenced in a study of blood T cell repertoires in COVID-19. Some clones are missing from TCRdb's copy, which holds only in-frame ones; the method was immunoSEQ multiplex PCR. The repertoire holds 150,000 to 180,000 clones, about 89% seen once, with about 0.57% in the top ten. The sequenced material came from peripheral blood. These receptors were taken from a man between 45 and 60 years old with acute or convalescent COVID-19.

The chain recombines TRBV28 with TRBJ1-1, with D perhaps TRBD1 (6 bases). The germline V gene has CDR1 MDHEN and CDR2 SYDVKM. V was pared by 2 bases and J by 8 bases, with 6 bases between. The CDR3 is 11 residues long. CDR3 sequence reads: CASSLGTEAFF. The CDR3 nucleotides are TGTGCCAGCAGTTTAGGGACAGAAGCTTTCTTT.

The chain links TRBV3-1 (or the pseudogene TRBV3-2) to TRBJ2-2; TRBD1 agrees at 8 bases. Germline V gene sequence: CDR1 LGHDT, CDR2 YNNKEL (reference sequence). The CDR3 contains 15 residues. Trimming removed 1 base from V and 6 bases from J; junction bases left unmatched: 4. CDR3 loop: CASSQATGDPGELFF. DNA for the CDR3: TGTGCCAGCAGCCAAGCGACAGGGGACCCCGGGGAGCTGTTTTTT.

The genes are TRBV5-1 and TRBJ2-1, with 8 bases lining up with TRBD2. The germline V gene has CDR1 SGHRS and CDR2 YFSETQ. The length of the CDR3 is 16 residues. The junction had 9 bases not matched to a gene; V was cut back by 1 base and J by 6 bases. CDR3 residues: CASSLMGTSLSNEQFF. As DNA, the CDR3 is TGCGCCAGCAGCTTGATGGGGACTAGTCTGAGCAATGAGCAGTTCTTC.